Following are 5 T cell receptor delta chains from one sample sequenced in a study of gamma delta lymphoproliferative disorders and STAT genes. TCRdb redid clone calling on the multiplex PCR reads using CATT. The table shows about 1,200 delta-chain clones, with roughly 2.3% occurring only once. PBMCs from patients and controls supplied the genomic DNA for sequencing. Sequencing used blood. The origin of the receptors is a human donor in good health.

A few counts support this clone. TCRdb's protein, taken from a much larger clone, differs from this DNA's translation at residue 17, likely owing to a read error; the protein displayed comes from the DNA. The CDR3 DNA reads TGTGCTCTTGGGGAATATGGTCTTCCTACAGAAACGCTGGGGGACACCAATAAACTCATCTTT. Its protein product is CALGEYGLPTETLGDTNKLIF. The V call is TRDV1, the J call TRDJ1; perhaps D is TRDD2 or TRDD3 (8 bases each). The CDR3 is 21 amino acids. The V gene's germline CDR1 is TSWWSYY and CDR2 QGS.

As regards this clone: A far larger clone is one nucleotide away, so this likely arose from a read error. It is unclear where the CDR3 begins or ends on the DNA, so no DNA is shown, and the CDR3 is as TCRdb lists it. J is TRDJ3 and V is TRAV29/DV5; the table's D call of TRDD3 was not tested on the DNA. Germline V CDR1 and CDR2: NSMFDY, ISSIKDK. Inclusive of both ends, the CDR3 amounts to 20 amino acids. The CDR3: CSVLLCSTLDTPWDTRQMFF.

To note about this clone: The protein in TCRdb stems from a much larger clone and differs at residue 19 from this DNA's translation, likely a read error; here the protein is translated from the DNA. V and J are TRDV1 and TRDJ1; 8 nucleotides line up with TRDD2. There are 21 residues in the CDR3. Germline V gene data show CDR1 as TSWWSYY and CDR2 as QGS. CDR3 sequence: CALGELRLPTLRWEKTDKPIF. CDR3 DNA sequence: TGTGCTCTTGGGGAACTACGTCTTCCTACCTTGCGGTGGGAGAAGACCGATAAACCCATCTTT.

This clone was counted a few times. A far larger clone is only one base removed, so a read error is likely. Distinct nucleotide sequences in the sample also encode this CDR3. This chain joins TRDV1 and TRDJ1; a weak D match, TRDD2 (5 bases). V dropped 0 bases and J dropped 2 bases, with 28 bases sitting between them. The CDR3 has 21 residues. Looked up from germline, CDR1 is TSWWSYY and CDR2 is QGS. CDR3 amino acids: CALGELRLPTLRWEKTDKLIF. In DNA form, the CDR3 reads TGTGCTCTTGGGGAACTACGTCTCCCTACCTTGCGGTGGGAGAAGACCGATAAACTCATCTTT.

Details on this clone: A read error likely explains why the TCRdb protein, taken from a much larger clone, differs from this DNA's translation at residue 16; the protein shown is translated from the DNA. J is TRDJ1 and V is TRDV1; D may correspond to TRDD2 or TRDD3 (8 bases each). The CDR3 loop spans 21 amino acids. Germline lookup yields CDR1 TSWWSYY and CDR2 QGS. The V end lost 2 bases, the J end lost 3 bases, and 31 bases lay between the germline ends. The CDR3 reads CALGEYGLPTETLGDADKLIF. DNA for the CDR3: TGTGCTCTTGGGGAATATGGTCTTCCTACAGAAACGCTGGGGGACGCCGATAAACTCATCTTT.